This T cell receptor beta chain was recovered during a study of OX40 agonist ivuxolimab in advanced cancers. Study-level background: Administration of intravenous ivuxolimab to patients occurred every 2 weeks at 0.01 to 10 mg/kg.

Libraries were prepared by immunoSEQ multiplex PCR; TCRdb keeps only in-frame clonotypes and omits some of them. This table holds approximately 73,000 clones, 85% to 90% found once. The CDR3 spans 15 residues. The J segment lost 7 bases and the V segment lost 1 base, leaving 6 bases of the junction unmatched. Germline-derived CDR1 and CDR2 are SGHRS and YFSETQ. By share, this clone counts as medium-sized (0.01 to 0.1%). V is TRBV5-1 and J is TRBJ2-2, with 8 bases fitting TRBD2. This receptor was identified in an adult with an advanced solid tumor such as melanoma, head and neck, liver or kidney cancer. The sample in question was CD4+ or CD8+ T cells sorted from blood, obtained in a trial of the OX40 agonist ivuxolimab. The CDR3: CASSLTSGTIGELFF. In DNA, the CDR3 is TGCGCCAGCAGCTTGACTAGCGGAACGATCGGGGAGCTGTTTTTT.